The entry below describes one T cell receptor beta chain. The CDR3 runs to 16 residues. Germline lookup yields CDR1 MNHNY and CDR2 SVGAGI (reference sequence). Trimming at V came to 0 bases and at J to 4 bases, leaving 5 bases not matched to a gene. The source of the sample is a study of cytomegalovirus exposure and HLA in healthy donors. This PCR relied on a set of 60 Vbeta primers and 13 Jbeta primers. The assay was immunoSEQ multiplex PCR, and TCRdb's table has in-frame clones only and misses some. This table has roughly 140,000 clones, around 82% appearing once. The chain joins TRBV6-6 to TRBJ2-7, with 11 nucleotides matching TRBD2. The sequenced material came from PBMCs. This sequence was found in a female donor in good health and CMV-seronegative. The CDR3 reads CASSYSVAGGPYEQYF. Written as DNA, the CDR3 is TGTGCCAGCAGTTACTCGGTAGCGGGAGGGCCTTACGAGCAGTACTTC.